The present T cell receptor beta chain was sequenced within a study of blood T cell repertoires in COVID-19. Method: immunoSEQ multiplex PCR; TCRdb's copy keeps in-frame clones and lacks some. This table holds more than 200,000 clones, around 84% found once. The CDR3 runs 14 residues. V lost 4 bases, J lost 5 bases, and 3 bases stayed unmatched. The germline V gene has CDR1 LGHNA and CDR2 YSLEER. This clone was detected only a few times. Cohort assignment relied on participant-reported clinical history. This clonotype was sampled from a man in his forties who had recovered from COVID-19. The sequencing sample was made of PBMCs or T cells enriched from blood (not recorded which). The chain uses TRBV4-3 and TRBJ2-2; 8 bases fit TRBD1. CDR3 bases: TGCGCCAGCAGCCTGGGACAGGCGACCGGGGAGCTGTTTTTT. Translation gives CASSLGQATGELFF.